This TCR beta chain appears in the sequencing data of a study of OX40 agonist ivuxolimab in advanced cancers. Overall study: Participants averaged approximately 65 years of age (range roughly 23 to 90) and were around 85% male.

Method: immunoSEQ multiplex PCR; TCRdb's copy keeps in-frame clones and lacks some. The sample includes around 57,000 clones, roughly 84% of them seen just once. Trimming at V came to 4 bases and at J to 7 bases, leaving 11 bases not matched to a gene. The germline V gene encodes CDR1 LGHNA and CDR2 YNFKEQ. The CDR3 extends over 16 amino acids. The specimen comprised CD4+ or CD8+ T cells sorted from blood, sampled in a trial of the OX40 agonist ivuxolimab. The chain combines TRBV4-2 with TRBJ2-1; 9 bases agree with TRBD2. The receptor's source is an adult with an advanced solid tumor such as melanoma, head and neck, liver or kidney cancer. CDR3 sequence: CASSPRGSGSGNEQFF. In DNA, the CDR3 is TGTGCCAGCAGCCCTCGTGGTAGCGGGAGTGGAAATGAGCAGTTCTTC.